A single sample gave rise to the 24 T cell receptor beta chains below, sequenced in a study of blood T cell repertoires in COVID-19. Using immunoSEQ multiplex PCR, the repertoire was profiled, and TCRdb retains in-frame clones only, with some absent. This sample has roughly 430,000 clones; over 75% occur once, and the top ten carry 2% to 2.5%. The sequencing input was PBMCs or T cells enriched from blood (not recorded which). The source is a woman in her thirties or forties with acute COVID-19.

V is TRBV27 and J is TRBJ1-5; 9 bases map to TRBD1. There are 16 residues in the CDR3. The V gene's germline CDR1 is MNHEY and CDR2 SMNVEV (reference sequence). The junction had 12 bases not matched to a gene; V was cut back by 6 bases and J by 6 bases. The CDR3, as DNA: TGTGCCAGCAGACAAACCCGGACAGGGGTATTTCAGCCCCAGCATTTT. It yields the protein CASRQTRTGVFQPQHF.

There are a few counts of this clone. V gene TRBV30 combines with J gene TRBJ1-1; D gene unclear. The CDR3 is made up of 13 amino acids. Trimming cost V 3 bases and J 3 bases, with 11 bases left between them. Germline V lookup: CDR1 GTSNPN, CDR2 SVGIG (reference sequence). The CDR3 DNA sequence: TGTGCCTGGAGGCTGGAGTCTGACACTGAAGCTTTCTTT. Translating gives CAWRLESDTEAFF.

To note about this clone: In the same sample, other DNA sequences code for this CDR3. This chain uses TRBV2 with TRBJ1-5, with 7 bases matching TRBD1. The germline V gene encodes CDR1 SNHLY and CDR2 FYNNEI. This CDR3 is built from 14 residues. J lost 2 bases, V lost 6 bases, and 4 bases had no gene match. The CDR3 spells CASSGTGGNQPQHF. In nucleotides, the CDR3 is TGTGCCAGCAGCGGTACAGGGGGCAATCAGCCCCAGCATTTT.

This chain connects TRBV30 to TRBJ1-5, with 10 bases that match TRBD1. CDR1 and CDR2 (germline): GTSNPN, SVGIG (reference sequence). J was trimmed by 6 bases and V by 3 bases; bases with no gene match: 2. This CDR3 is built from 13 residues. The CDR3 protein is CAWSRDRGQPQHF. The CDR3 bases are TGTGCCTGGAGCCGGGACAGGGGTCAGCCCCAGCATTTT.

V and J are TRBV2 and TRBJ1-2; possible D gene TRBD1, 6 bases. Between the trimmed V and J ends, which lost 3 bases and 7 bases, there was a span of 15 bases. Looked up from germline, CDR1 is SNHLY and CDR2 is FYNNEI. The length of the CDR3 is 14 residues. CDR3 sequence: CASSEGFDRTGYTF. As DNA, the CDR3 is TGTGCCAGCAGTGAGGGATTTGACAGGACTGGCTACACCTTC. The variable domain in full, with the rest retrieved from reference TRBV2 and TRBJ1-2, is EPEVTQTPSHQVTQMGQEVILRCVPISNHLYFYWYRQILGQKVEFLVSFYNNEISEKSEIFDDQFSVERPDGSNFTLKIRSTKLEDSAMYFCASSEGFDRTGYTFGSGTRLTVV.

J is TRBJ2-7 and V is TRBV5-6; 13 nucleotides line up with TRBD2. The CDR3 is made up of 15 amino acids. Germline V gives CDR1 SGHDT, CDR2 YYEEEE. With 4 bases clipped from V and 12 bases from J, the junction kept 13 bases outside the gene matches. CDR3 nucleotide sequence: TGTGCCAGCAGCAGAAGGACTAGCGGGGGCCAAAGCGGGTACTTC. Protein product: CASSRRTSGGQSGYF.

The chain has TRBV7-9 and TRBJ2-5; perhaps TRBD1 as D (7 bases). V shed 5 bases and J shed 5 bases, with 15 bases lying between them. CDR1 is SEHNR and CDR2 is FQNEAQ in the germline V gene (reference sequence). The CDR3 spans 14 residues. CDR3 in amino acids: CASSPTGAGETQYF. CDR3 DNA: TGTGCCAGCAGCCCTACAGGGGCGGGGGAGACCCAGTACTTC.

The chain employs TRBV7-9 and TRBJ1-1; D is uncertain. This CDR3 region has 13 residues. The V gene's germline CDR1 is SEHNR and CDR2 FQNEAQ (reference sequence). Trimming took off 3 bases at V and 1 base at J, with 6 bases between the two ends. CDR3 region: CASSFTGNTEAFF. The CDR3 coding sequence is TGTGCCAGCAGCTTCACCGGGAACACTGAAGCTTTCTTT.

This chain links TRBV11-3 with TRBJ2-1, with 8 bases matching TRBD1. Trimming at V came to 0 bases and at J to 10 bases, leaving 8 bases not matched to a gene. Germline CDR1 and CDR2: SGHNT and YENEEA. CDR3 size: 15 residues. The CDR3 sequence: CASSLEWTGNREQFF. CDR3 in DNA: TGTGCCAGCAGCTTAGAATGGACAGGGAATAGGGAGCAGTTCTTC.

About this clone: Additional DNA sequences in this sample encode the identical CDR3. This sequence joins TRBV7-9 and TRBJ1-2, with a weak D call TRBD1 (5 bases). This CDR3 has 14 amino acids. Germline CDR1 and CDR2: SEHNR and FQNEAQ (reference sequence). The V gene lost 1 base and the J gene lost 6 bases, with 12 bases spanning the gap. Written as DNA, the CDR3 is TGTGCCAGCAGCTTAGGCGGGGCCGGCGATGGCTACACCTTC. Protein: CASSLGGAGDGYTF.

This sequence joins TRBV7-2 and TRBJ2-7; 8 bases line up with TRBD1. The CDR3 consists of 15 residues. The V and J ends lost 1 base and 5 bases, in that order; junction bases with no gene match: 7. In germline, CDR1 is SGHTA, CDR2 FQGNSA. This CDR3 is CASSLVSDRDHEQYF. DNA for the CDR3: TGTGCCAGCAGCTTAGTATCGGACAGGGACCACGAGCAGTACTTC. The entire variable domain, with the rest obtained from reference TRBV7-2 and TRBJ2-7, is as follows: GAGVSQSPSNKVTEKGKDVELRCDPISGHTALYWYRQSLGQGLEFLIYFQGNSAPDKSGLPSDRFSAERTGGSVSTLTIQRTQQEDSAVYLCASSLVSDRDHEQYFGPGTRLTVT.

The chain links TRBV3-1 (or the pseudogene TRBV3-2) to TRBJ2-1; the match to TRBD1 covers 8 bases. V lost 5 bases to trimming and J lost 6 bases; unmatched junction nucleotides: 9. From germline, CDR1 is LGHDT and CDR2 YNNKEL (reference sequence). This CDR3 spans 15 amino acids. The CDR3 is CASSYRDRKSNEQFF. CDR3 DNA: TGTGCCAGCAGCTACCGGGACAGGAAGAGCAATGAGCAGTTCTTC.

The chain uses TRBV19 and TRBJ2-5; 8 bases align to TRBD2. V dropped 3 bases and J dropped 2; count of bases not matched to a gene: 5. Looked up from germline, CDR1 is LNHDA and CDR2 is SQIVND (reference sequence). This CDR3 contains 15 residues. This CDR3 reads CASSIFSGGQETQYF. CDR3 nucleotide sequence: TGTGCCAGTAGTATCTTTTCGGGGGGGCAAGAGACCCAGTACTTC.

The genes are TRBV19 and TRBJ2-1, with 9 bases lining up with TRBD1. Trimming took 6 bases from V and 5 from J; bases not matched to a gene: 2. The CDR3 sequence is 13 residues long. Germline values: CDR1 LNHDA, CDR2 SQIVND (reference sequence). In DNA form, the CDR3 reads TGTGCCAGTAGGGGGACAGGGAACAATGAGCAGTTCTTC. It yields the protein CASRGTGNNEQFF.

The CDR3 is CATSDPLRGTVSNQPQHF. The CDR3 region has the DNA TGTGCCACCAGTGATCCCCTACGGGGGACGGTTAGCAATCAGCCCCAGCATTTT. This rearrangement joins TRBV24-1 to TRBJ1-5; tentative D call: TRBD1 (5 bases). Trimming removed 3 bases from V and 0 bases from J, with 17 bases in between. Per the germline V gene, CDR1 is KGHDR and CDR2 is SFDVKD. The length of the CDR3 is 18 residues.

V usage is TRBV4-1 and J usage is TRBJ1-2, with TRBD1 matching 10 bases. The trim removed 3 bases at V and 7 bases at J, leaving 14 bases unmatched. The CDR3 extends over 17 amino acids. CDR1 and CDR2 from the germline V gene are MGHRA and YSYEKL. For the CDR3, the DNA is TGCGCCAGCAGCCATCCTTGGGGGGACAGGGGATCGTTTGGCTACACCTTC. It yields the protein CASSHPWGDRGSFGYTF.

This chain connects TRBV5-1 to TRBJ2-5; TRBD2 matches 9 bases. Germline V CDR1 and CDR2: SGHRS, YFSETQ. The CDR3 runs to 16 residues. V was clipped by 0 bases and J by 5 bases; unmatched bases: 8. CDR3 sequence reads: CASSLVGLAGLETQYF. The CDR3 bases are TGCGCCAGCAGCTTGGTAGGGCTAGCGGGGCTGGAGACCCAGTACTTC.

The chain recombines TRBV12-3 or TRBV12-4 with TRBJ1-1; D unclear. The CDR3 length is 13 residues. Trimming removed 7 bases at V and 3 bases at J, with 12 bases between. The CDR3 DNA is TGTGCCAGCACCGCCCGGTACGACACTGAAGCTTTCTTT. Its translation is CASTARYDTEAFF.

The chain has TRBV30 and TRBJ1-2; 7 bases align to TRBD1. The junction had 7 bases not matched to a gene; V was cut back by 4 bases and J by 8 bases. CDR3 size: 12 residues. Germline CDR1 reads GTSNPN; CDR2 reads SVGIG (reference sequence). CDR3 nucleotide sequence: TGTGCCTGGACTACAGGGGCACGGGGCTACACCTTC. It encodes CAWTTGARGYTF.

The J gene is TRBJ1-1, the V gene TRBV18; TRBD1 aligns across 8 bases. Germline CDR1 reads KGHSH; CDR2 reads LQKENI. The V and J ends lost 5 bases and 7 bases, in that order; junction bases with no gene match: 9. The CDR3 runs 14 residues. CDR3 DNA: TGTGCCAGCTCAGGAAGGGACAGGACAGTTGAAGCTTTCTTT. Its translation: CASSGRDRTVEAFF.

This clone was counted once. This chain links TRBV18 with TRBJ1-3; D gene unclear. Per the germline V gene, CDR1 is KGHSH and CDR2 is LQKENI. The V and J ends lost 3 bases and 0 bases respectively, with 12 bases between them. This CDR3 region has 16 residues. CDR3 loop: CASSPGGDDSGNTIYF. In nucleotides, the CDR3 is TGTGCCAGCTCACCGGGCGGGGATGACTCTGGAAACACCATATATTTT.

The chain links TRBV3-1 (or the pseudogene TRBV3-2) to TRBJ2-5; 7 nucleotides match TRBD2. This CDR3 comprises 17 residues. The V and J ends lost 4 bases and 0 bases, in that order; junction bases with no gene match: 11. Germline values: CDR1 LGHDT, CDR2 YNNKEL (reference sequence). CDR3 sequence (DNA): TGTGCCAGCAGCCGGGACGGGGGGTCCCGGTACCAAGAGACCCAGTACTTC. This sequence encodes CASSRDGGSRYQETQYF.

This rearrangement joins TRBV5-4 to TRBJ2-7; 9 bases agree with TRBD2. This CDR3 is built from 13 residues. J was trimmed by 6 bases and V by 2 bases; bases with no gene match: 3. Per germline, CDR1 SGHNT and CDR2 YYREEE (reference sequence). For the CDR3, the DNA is TGTGCCAGCAGCTTCTCAGCGGGGGGCGAGCAGTACTTC. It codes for CASSFSAGGEQYF.

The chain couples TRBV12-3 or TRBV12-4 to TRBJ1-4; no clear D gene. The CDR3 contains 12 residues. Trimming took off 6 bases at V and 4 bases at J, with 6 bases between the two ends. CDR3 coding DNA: TGTGCCAGCAGGGCCCTTAATGAAAAACTGTTTTTT. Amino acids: CASRALNEKLFF.